These 32 T cell receptor beta chains came from one sample sequenced in a study of blood T cell repertoires in COVID-19. The assay was immunoSEQ multiplex PCR, and TCRdb's table has in-frame clones only and misses some. Here the sample spans around 210,000 clones, approximately 86% being singletons. Sequenced: peripheral blood. The source of these receptors is a man in his sixties with COVID-19, enrolled during active disease.

The chain is built from TRBV4-1 and TRBJ2-7; possibly TRBD2 for D (6 bases). Trimming cost V 4 bases and J 3 bases, with 16 bases left between them. Germline assignment: CDR1 MGHRA and CDR2 YSYEKL. The CDR3 length is 15 residues. In nucleotides, the CDR3 is TGCGCCAGCAGCCTCCGGGTAGCGGCGAGCTACGAGCAGTACTTC. Protein product: CASSLRVAASYEQYF.

The chain recombines TRBV27 with TRBJ2-6; a weak D match, TRBD1 (6 bases). Trimming cost V 0 bases and J 0 bases, with 9 bases left between them. This CDR3 has 17 amino acids. Germline assignment: CDR1 MNHEY and CDR2 SMNVEV (reference sequence). CDR3 amino acids: CASSLSGQSSGANVLTF. The DNA for the CDR3 is TGTGCCAGCAGTTTATCAGGACAGAGCTCTGGGGCCAACGTCCTGACTTTC.

The CDR3 protein is CASSIYRGSYQPQHF. The CDR3 DNA sequence: TGTGCCAGTAGTATCTACAGGGGTTCCTATCAGCCCCAGCATTTT. The chain is built from TRBV19 and TRBJ1-5; 7 nucleotides agree with TRBD1. This CDR3 is 15 amino acids long. Germline V CDR1 and CDR2: LNHDA, SQIVND (reference sequence). V lost 3 bases and J lost 5; bases outside the gene matches: 7. Looking up the rest from reference TRBV19 and TRBJ1-5 gives the full variable domain: DGGITQSPKYLFRKEGQNVTLSCEQNLNHDAMYWYRQDPGQGLRLIYYSQIVNDFQKGDIAEGYSVSREKKESFPLTVTSAQKNPTAFYLCASSIYRGSYQPQHFGDGTRLSIL.

The V and J genes are TRBV6-5 and TRBJ2-5; possibly TRBD1 for D (6 bases). Between the trimmed V and J ends, which lost 7 bases and 2 bases, there was a span of 14 bases. The length of the CDR3 is 14 residues. Germline CDR1 reads MNHEY; CDR2 reads SVGAGI. This CDR3 reads CASNPGTIQETQYF. CDR3 DNA: TGTGCCAGCAACCCCGGGACAATACAAGAGACCCAGTACTTC.

The J gene is TRBJ2-1, the V gene TRBV9; no clear D gene. The V gene's germline CDR1 is SGDLS and CDR2 YYNGEE. Trimming shortened V by 0 bases and J by 5 bases, and 9 bases separated the two germline ends. The CDR3 has 14 residues. The CDR3 here is CASSVGQHDNEQFF. CDR3 nucleotide sequence: TGTGCCAGCAGCGTAGGTCAACACGACAATGAGCAGTTCTTC.

V is TRBV5-1 and J is TRBJ2-1, with a tentative D call TRBD2 (6 bases). This CDR3 region has 12 residues. Per germline, CDR1 SGHRS and CDR2 YFSETQ. Deletions cut 3 bases from V and 10 bases from J, with 11 bases between. The CDR3 DNA sequence: TGCGCCAGCAGCTCGGGGGTCTTGGAGCAGTTCTTC. It encodes CASSSGVLEQFF.

The chain is built from TRBV19 and TRBJ1-2, with 7 positions matching TRBD1. The V and J ends lost 3 bases and 3 bases, in that order; junction bases with no gene match: 1. Germline values: CDR1 LNHDA, CDR2 SQIVND (reference sequence). CDR3 size: 13 residues. CDR3 DNA: TGTGCCAGTAGTATGGGACAGTACTATGGCTACACCTTC. It is translated as CASSMGQYYGYTF. The full variable domain, its missing parts supplied by reference TRBV19 and TRBJ1-2, is DGGITQSPKYLFRKEGQNVTLSCEQNLNHDAMYWYRQDPGQGLRLIYYSQIVNDFQKGDIAEGYSVSREKKESFPLTVTSAQKNPTAFYLCASSMGQYYGYTFGSGTRLTVV.

The chain joins TRBV5-1 to TRBJ2-6; no clear D gene. The CDR3 has 16 residues. Trimming took 0 bases from V and 0 from J, leaving 7 bases between them. The germline V gene has CDR1 SGHRS and CDR2 YFSETQ. The CDR3 here is CASSLASYSGANVLTF. The CDR3 DNA reads as TGCGCCAGCAGCTTGGCCTCTTACTCTGGGGCCAACGTCCTGACTTTC. The variable domain in full, completed from reference TRBV5-1 and TRBJ2-6, reads KAGVTQTPRYLIKTRGQQVTLSCSPISGHRSVSWYQQTPGQGLQFLFEYFSETQRNKGNFPGRFSGRQFSNSRSEMNVSTLELGDSALYLCASSLASYSGANVLTFGAGSRLTVL.

This chain connects TRBV5-5 to TRBJ1-2, with 11 bases identical to TRBD1. With 0 bases clipped from V and 4 bases from J, the junction kept 2 bases outside the gene matches. There are 15 residues in the CDR3. Germline V gene lookup returns CDR1 SGHKS and CDR2 YYEKEE (reference sequence). Here the CDR3 reads CASSLEGTGGYGYTF. The CDR3 coding sequence is TGTGCCAGCAGCTTGGAGGGGACAGGGGGCTATGGCTACACCTTC. Full variable domain (rest looked up from reference TRBV5-5 and TRBJ1-2): DAGVTQSPTHLIKTRGQQVTLRCSPISGHKSVSWYQQVLGQGPQFIFQYYEKEERGRGNFPDRFSARQFPNYSSELNVNALLLGDSALYLCASSLEGTGGYGYTFGSGTRLTVV.

This clone was found a few times. The chain has TRBV28 and TRBJ1-2; 7 bases are a match to TRBD1. Germline assignment: CDR1 MDHEN and CDR2 SYDVKM. The CDR3 has 12 residues. Trimming cost V 2 bases and J 7 bases; bases outside gene matches: 1. CDR3 residues: CASSLRGLGYTF. CDR3 sequence (DNA): TGTGCCAGCAGTTTAAGGGGGCTTGGCTACACCTTC.

The chain recombines TRBV18 with TRBJ1-1, with D unclear. Per germline, CDR1 KGHSH and CDR2 LQKENI. V lost 1 base, J lost 7 bases, and 10 bases lay in between. CDR3 length equals 13 residues. The CDR3 sequence: CASSPRGEGEAFF. The CDR3 bases are TGTGCCAGCTCACCACGTGGAGAGGGTGAAGCTTTCTTT.

The genes are TRBV5-1 and TRBJ2-5, with TRBD2 matching over 7 bases. V was clipped by 7 bases and J by 3 bases; unmatched bases: 9. Germline assignment: CDR1 SGHRS and CDR2 YFSETQ. The CDR3 runs to 14 residues. The CDR3 region is CASFSGRGKETQYF. DNA of the CDR3: TGCGCCAGCTTTAGCGGGCGAGGGAAAGAGACCCAGTACTTC.

The table lists this clone with a count of one. The rearrangement links TRBV5-1 to TRBJ2-3, with a weak D call TRBD2 (6 bases). V lost 2 bases and J lost 0, with 10 bases in between. Looked up from germline, CDR1 is SGHRS and CDR2 is YFSETQ. This CDR3 spans 15 amino acids. CDR3 sequence (DNA): TGCGCCAGCAGCTTTTCCGGGGGTAGCACAGATACGCAGTATTTT. This gives the protein CASSFSGGSTDTQYF.

This sequence joins TRBV2 and TRBJ1-5, with 10 bases matching TRBD1. The V and J ends lost 5 bases and 8 bases, in that order; junction bases with no gene match: 3. The germline V gene has CDR1 SNHLY and CDR2 FYNNEI. The CDR3 is 13 amino acids. In nucleotides, the CDR3 is TGTGCCAGCAGTCGGACAGGGGGAGAGCCCCAGCATTTT. Translating gives CASSRTGGEPQHF.

The genes are TRBV29-1 and TRBJ2-1; 7 nucleotides line up with TRBD2. The V and J ends lost 7 bases and 7 bases, in that order; junction bases with no gene match: 13. Germline CDR1 reads SQVTM; CDR2 reads ANQGSEA. The CDR3 totals 14 residues. The CDR3 region is CSAAGDPPRNEQFF. The DNA for the CDR3 is TGCAGCGCGGCGGGGGACCCCCCAAGAAATGAGCAGTTCTTC.

This clone has a single count. The chain carries TRBV5-4 and TRBJ1-2, with 7 bases aligning to TRBD1. The CDR3 runs 14 residues. Germline lookup yields CDR1 SGHNT and CDR2 YYREEE (reference sequence). Germline trimming cut 1 base from V and 5 bases from J; bases unmatched to any gene: 5. CDR3 nucleotide sequence: TGTGCCAGCAGCTTGAAGGGACAGTTGTATGGCTACACCTTC. Translation gives CASSLKGQLYGYTF.

The rearrangement links TRBV7-2 to TRBJ1-1; no definite D call. The V gene's germline CDR1 is SGHTA and CDR2 FQGNSA. Trimming removed 7 bases at V and 0 bases at J, with 6 bases between. The length of the CDR3 is 12 residues. The chain's CDR3 is CASITLNTEAFF. DNA for the CDR3: TGTGCCAGCATAACACTGAACACTGAAGCTTTCTTT.

This clone was seen just once. The V call is TRBV29-1, the J call TRBJ2-3, with TRBD2 as a possible D gene (6 bases). Germline CDR1 SQVTM, CDR2 ANQGSEA. This CDR3 is 13 amino acids long. The V gene lost 4 bases and the J gene lost 6 bases, with 14 bases spanning the gap. The CDR3 DNA reads TGCAGCGTTGGCTCCAGGGACTCGGATACGCAGTATTTT. Translating it yields CSVGSRDSDTQYF.

This clone was counted once. The V gene is TRBV5-1, the J gene TRBJ2-1; 7 nucleotides agree with TRBD1. Germline V CDR1 and CDR2: SGHRS, YFSETQ. The CDR3 has 17 residues. V lost 0 bases and J lost 2; bases outside the gene matches: 8. CDR3 residues: CASSLDQGQTTYNEQFF. The DNA of the CDR3 is TGCGCCAGCAGCTTGGATCAGGGACAGACAACCTACAATGAGCAGTTCTTC.

V is TRBV12-3 or TRBV12-4 and J is TRBJ2-5; D not certain. CDR3 length: 12 amino acids. The V and J ends lost 4 bases and 1 base respectively, with 4 bases between them. In DNA, the CDR3 is TGTGCCAGCAGTTACATCCAAGAGACCCAGTACTTC. Protein: CASSYIQETQYF.

The V gene is TRBV29-1, the J gene TRBJ1-2; 11 bases match TRBD1. Germline CDR1 is SQVTM and CDR2 is ANQGSEA. The trim removed 0 bases at V and 4 bases at J, leaving 4 bases unmatched. This CDR3 has 15 residues. CDR3 amino acids: CSVEDPGQGGYGYTF. The DNA for the CDR3 is TGCAGCGTTGAAGATCCGGGACAGGGGGGCTATGGCTACACCTTC.

The chain links TRBV19 to TRBJ1-2; D is possibly TRBD1 (5 bases). The V gene lost 1 base and the J gene lost 0 bases, with 6 bases spanning the gap. CDR1 LNHDA and CDR2 SQIVND come from the germline V gene (reference sequence). The CDR3 runs 14 residues. CDR3 in amino acids: CASSIGTSNYGYTF. The CDR3 DNA is TGTGCCAGTAGTATAGGGACATCTAACTATGGCTACACCTTC.

Concerning this clone itself: A read error may account for a junction end that differs from germline. This chain links TRBV12-3 or TRBV12-4 with TRBJ1-2; D is unclear. The CDR3 has 12 amino acids. Here the CDR3 DNA reads TGTGCCGGCAGCTCTTCGGGCTATGGCTACACCTTC. Its protein product is CAGSSSGYGYTF.

The chain links TRBV7-8 to TRBJ2-7; 10 bases map to TRBD2. The ends lost 5 bases at V and 7 bases at J; junction bases unmatched: 5. This CDR3 has 13 residues. From germline, CDR1 is SGHVS and CDR2 FQNEAQ. The CDR3 spells CASSPGLAVEQYF. In DNA form, the CDR3 reads TGTGCCAGCAGCCCCGGACTAGCGGTTGAGCAGTACTTC.

The rearrangement links TRBV5-1 to TRBJ1-2; 8 bases fit TRBD1. The germline CDR1 and CDR2 sequences are SGHRS and YFSETQ. There are 15 residues in the CDR3. J was trimmed by 3 bases and V by 4 bases; bases with no gene match: 8. The CDR3 sequence is CASSPGQARDYGYTF. The DNA for the CDR3 is TGCGCCAGCAGCCCGGGACAGGCTAGGGACTATGGCTACACCTTC. Using reference TRBV5-1 and TRBJ1-2 for the parts outside the CDR3, the full variable domain is KAGVTQTPRYLIKTRGQQVTLSCSPISGHRSVSWYQQTPGQGLQFLFEYFSETQRNKGNFPGRFSGRQFSNSRSEMNVSTLELGDSALYLCASSPGQARDYGYTFGSGTRLTVV.

CDR3 loop: CAISRLNTEAFF. CDR3 in DNA: TGTGCCATTTCGAGGCTCAACACTGAAGCTTTCTTT. The chain employs TRBV6-5 and TRBJ1-1; D is unresolved. CDR1 and CDR2 (germline): MNHEY, SVGAGI. V lost 10 bases and J lost 2, with 11 bases in between. The CDR3 contains 12 residues.

The chain couples TRBV28 to TRBJ2-2; 7 positions match TRBD2. This CDR3 spans 16 amino acids. V was clipped by 5 bases and J by 6 bases; unmatched bases: 12. Germline CDR1 is MDHEN and CDR2 is SYDVKM. The CDR3 region is CASSTLGGPRPGELFF. In nucleotides, the CDR3 is TGTGCCAGCAGTACCCTGGGAGGGCCGAGACCCGGGGAGCTGTTTTTT.

The CDR3 coding sequence is TGCAGTGCTAGAGACCTACAGGGGCGCACCTTC. Protein product: CSARDLQGRTF. V gene TRBV20-1 combines with J gene TRBJ1-2, with TRBD1 identical over 7 bases. The length of the CDR3 is 11 residues. Germline V CDR1 and CDR2: DFQATT, SNEGSKA (reference sequence). The ends lost 0 bases at V and 13 bases at J; junction bases unmatched: 5.

The genes are TRBV5-1 and TRBJ1-1; 9 bases line up with TRBD1. V shed 4 bases and J 4 bases; nucleotides not matched to a gene: 2. The CDR3 is made up of 13 amino acids. Germline loops: CDR1 SGHRS, CDR2 YFSETQ. The CDR3 sequence is CASSVTGGTEAFF. In nucleotides, the CDR3 is TGCGCCAGCAGCGTGACAGGGGGCACTGAAGCTTTCTTT. Full variable domain (outside the CDR3, taken from reference TRBV5-1 and TRBJ1-1): KAGVTQTPRYLIKTRGQQVTLSCSPISGHRSVSWYQQTPGQGLQFLFEYFSETQRNKGNFPGRFSGRQFSNSRSEMNVSTLELGDSALYLCASSVTGGTEAFFGQGTRLTVV.

The V call is TRBV7-2, the J call TRBJ2-2; D is ambiguous. This CDR3 region has 12 residues. CDR1 is SGHTA, CDR2 FQGNSA, per germline. Trimming removed 5 bases at V and 3 bases at J, with 4 bases between. CDR3 sequence (DNA): TGTGCCAGCAGCCCATACACCGGGGAGCTGTTTTTT. Amino acid sequence: CASSPYTGELFF.

This clone was counted once. The V call is TRBV6-2 or TRBV6-3, the J call TRBJ1-5; D possibly corresponds to TRBD1 (6 bases). The V end lost 5 bases, the J end lost 3 bases, and 14 bases lay between the germline ends. Germline V gene lookup returns CDR1 MNHEY and CDR2 SVGEGT. This CDR3 comprises 15 residues. CDR3 residues: CASSHPDRFNQPQHF. CDR3 DNA sequence: TGTGCCAGCAGTCACCCTGACAGGTTCAATCAGCCCCAGCATTTT.

This clone was seen a single time. The rearrangement links TRBV4-2 to TRBJ2-5; possibly TRBD1 for D (5 bases). The CDR3 is 15 residues long. Per germline, CDR1 LGHNA and CDR2 YNFKEQ. Trimming left V 0 bases short and J 2 bases short, with 10 bases between. This chain's CDR3 is CASSQDRRVQETQYF. The CDR3, as DNA: TGTGCCAGCAGCCAAGACCGCAGGGTTCAAGAGACCCAGTACTTC.